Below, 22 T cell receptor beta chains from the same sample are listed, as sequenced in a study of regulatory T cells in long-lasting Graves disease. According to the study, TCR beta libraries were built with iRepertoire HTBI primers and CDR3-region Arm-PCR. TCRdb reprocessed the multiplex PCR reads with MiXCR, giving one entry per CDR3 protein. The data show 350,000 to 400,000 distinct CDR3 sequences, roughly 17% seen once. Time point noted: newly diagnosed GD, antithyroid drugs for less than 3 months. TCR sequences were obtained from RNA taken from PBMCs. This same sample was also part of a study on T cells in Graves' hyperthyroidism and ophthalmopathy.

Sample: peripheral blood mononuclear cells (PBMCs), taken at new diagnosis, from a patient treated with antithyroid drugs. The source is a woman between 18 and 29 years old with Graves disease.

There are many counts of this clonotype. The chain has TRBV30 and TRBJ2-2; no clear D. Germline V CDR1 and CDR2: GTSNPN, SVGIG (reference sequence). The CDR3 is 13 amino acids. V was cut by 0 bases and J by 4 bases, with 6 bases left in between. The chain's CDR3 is CAWSVVGTGELFF. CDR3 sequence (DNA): TGTGCCTGGAGTGTAGTCGGCACCGGGGAGCTGTTTTTT. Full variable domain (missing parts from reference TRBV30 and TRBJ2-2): SQTIHQWPATLVQPVGSPLSLECTVEGTSNPNLYWYRQAAGRGLQLLFYSVGIGQISSEVPQNLSASRPQDRQFILSSKKLLLSDSGFYLCAWSVVGTGELFFGEGSRLTVL.

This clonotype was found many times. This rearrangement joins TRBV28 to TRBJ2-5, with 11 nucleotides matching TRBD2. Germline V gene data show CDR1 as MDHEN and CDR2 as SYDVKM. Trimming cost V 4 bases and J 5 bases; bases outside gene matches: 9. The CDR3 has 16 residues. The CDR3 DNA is TGTGCCAGCAGTTCTGGACTAGCGGGTTCTGTGGAGACCCAGTACTTC. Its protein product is CASSSGLAGSVETQYF.

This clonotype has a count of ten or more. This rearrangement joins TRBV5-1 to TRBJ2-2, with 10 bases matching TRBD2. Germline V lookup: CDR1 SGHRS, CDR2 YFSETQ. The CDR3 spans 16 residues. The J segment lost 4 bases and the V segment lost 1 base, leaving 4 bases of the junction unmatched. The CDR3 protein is CASSLKLAGGTGELFF. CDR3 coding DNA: TGCGCCAGCAGCTTGAAGTTAGCGGGAGGCACCGGGGAGCTGTTTTTT.

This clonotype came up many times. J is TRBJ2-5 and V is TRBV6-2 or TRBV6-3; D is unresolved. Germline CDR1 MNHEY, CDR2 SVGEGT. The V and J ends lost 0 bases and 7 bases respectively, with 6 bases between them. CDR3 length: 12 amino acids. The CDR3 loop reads CASSYSALTQYF. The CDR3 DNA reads TGTGCCAGCAGTTACTCGGCCCTGACCCAGTACTTC.

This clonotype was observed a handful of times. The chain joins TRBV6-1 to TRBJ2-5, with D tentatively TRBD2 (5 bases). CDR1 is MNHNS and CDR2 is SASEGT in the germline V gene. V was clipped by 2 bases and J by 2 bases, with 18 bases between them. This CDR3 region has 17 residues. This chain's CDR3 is CASSESGWGSGQETQYF. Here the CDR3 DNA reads TGTGCCAGCAGTGAAAGTGGCTGGGGTTCGGGGCAAGAGACCCAGTACTTC.

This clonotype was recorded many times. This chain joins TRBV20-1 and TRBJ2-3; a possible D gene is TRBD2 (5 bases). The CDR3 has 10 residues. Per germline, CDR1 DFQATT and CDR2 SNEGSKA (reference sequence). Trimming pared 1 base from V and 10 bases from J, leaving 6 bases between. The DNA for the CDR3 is TGCAGTGCTAGAGGTAGCGCGCAGTATTTT. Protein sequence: CSARGSAQYF.

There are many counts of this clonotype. The CDR3 bases are TGTGCCAGCAGTGAAGACCAGACCCAGTACTTC. This translates into CASSEDQTQYF. The V call is TRBV6-2 or TRBV6-3, the J call TRBJ2-5; D uncertain. Germline-derived CDR1 and CDR2 are MNHEY and SVGEGT. The germline V and J ends were trimmed by 5 bases and 6 bases, with 7 bases remaining between them. The CDR3 spans 11 residues.

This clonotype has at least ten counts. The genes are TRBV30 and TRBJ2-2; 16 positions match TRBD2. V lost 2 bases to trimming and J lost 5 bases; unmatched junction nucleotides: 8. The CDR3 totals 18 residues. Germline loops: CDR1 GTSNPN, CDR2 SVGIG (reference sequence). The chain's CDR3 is CAWSRGTSGRAGTGELFF. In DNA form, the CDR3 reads TGTGCCTGGAGTCGTGGGACTAGCGGGAGGGCCGGGACCGGGGAGCTGTTTTTT.

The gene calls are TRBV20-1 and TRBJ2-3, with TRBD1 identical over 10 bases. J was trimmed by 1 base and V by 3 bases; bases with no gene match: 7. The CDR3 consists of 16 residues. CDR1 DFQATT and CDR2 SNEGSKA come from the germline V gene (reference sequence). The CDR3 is CSASELGQGRTDTQYF. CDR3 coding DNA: TGCAGTGCTAGCGAACTGGGACAGGGGCGCACAGATACGCAGTATTTT.

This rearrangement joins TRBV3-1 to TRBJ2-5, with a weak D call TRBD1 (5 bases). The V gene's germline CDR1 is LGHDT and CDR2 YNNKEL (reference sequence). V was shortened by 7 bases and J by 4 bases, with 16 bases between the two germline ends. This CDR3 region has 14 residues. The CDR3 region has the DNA TGTGCCAGCACCAGTACAGGATCCTCAGAGACCCAGTACTTC. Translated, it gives CASTSTGSSETQYF.

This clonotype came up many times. The CDR3 protein is CASSSSGTGTNEQFF. The CDR3 region has the DNA TGCGCCAGCAGCTCTTCCGGGACAGGGACCAATGAGCAGTTCTTC. The V call is TRBV5-1, the J call TRBJ2-1; the match to TRBD1 covers 9 bases. CDR1 is SGHRS, CDR2 YFSETQ, per germline. V shed 3 bases and J 6 bases; nucleotides not matched to a gene: 7. The CDR3 is 15 residues long.

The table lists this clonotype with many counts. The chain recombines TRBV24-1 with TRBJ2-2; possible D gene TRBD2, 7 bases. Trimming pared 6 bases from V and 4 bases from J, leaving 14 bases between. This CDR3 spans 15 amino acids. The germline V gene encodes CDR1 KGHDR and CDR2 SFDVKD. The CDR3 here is CATSKGGSGTGELFF. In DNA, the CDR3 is TGTGCCACCAGTAAGGGGGGGTCAGGCACCGGGGAGCTGTTTTTT.

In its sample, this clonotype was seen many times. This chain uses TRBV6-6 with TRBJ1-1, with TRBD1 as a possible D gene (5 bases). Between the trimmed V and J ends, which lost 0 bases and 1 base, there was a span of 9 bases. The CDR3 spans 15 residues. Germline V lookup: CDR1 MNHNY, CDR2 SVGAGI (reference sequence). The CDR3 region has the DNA TGTGCCAGCAGTTACTCGGACACGGAGAACACTGAAGCTTTCTTT. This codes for CASSYSDTENTEAFF.

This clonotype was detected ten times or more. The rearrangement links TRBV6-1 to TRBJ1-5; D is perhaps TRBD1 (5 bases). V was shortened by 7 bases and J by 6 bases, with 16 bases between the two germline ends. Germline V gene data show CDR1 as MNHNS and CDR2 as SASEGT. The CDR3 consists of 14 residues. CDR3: CASTTGHLGQPQHF. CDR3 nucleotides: TGTGCCAGCACCACGGGGCACCTGGGTCAGCCCCAGCATTTT.

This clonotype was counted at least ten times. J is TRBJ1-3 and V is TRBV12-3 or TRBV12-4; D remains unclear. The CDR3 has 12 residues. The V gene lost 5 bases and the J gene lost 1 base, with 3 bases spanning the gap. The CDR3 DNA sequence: TGTGCCAGCAGTATATCTGGAAACACCATATATTTT. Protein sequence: CASSISGNTIYF.

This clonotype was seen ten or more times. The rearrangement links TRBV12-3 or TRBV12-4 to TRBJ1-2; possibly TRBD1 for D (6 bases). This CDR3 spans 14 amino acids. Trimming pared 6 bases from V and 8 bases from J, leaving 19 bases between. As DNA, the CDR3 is TGTGCCAGCAGCCCAAGCGCAGGGGCCGAGGGCTACACCTTC. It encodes CASSPSAGAEGYTF.

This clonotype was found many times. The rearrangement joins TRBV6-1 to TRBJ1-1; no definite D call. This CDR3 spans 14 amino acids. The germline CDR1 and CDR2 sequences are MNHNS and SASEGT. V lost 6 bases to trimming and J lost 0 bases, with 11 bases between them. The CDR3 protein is CASRNGQMNTEAFF. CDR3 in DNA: TGTGCCAGCAGAAATGGGCAGATGAACACTGAAGCTTTCTTT.

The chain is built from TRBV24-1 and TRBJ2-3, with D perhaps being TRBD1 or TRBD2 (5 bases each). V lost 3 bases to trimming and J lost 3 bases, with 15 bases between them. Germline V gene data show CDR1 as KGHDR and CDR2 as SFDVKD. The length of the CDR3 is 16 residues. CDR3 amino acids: CATSDPRGVGTDTQYF. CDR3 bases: TGTGCCACCAGTGATCCCCGGGGCGTGGGTACAGATACGCAGTATTTT.

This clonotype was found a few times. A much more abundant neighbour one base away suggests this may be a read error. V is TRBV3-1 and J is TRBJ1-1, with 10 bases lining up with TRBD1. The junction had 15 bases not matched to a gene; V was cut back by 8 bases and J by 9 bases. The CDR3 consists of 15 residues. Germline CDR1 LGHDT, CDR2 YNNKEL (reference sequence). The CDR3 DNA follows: TGTGCCAGCGGCCCACGACAGGGGGCTCAATTTCAAGCTTTCTTT. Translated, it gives CASGPRQGAQFQAFF.

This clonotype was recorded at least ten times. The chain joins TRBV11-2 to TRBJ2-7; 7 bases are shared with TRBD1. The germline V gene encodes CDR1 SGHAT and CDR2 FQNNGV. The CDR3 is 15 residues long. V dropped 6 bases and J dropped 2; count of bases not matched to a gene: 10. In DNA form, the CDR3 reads TGTGCCAGCAGACAGAACCGGGACAGTCCCTACGAGCAGTACTTC. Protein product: CASRQNRDSPYEQYF.

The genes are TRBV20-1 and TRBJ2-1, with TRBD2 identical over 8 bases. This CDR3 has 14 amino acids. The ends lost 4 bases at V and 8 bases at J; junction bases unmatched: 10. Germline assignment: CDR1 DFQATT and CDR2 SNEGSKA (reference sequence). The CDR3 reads CSANGREGRDEQFF. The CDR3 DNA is TGCAGTGCTAATGGCCGGGAGGGCCGGGATGAGCAGTTCTTC.

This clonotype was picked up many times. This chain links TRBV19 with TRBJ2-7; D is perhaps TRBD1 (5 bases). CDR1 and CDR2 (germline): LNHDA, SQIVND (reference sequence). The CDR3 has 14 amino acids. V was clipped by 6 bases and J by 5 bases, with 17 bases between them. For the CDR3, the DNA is TGTGCCAGTAGCGGGCAGGGTTTGAGGAACGAGCAGTACTTC. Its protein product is CASSGQGLRNEQYF.